Presented here are 14 T cell receptor beta chains from one specimen sequenced in a study of blood T cell repertoires in COVID-19. The table came from immunoSEQ multiplex PCR; TCRdb's copy has only in-frame clones and leaves some out. The sample records about 360,000 clones, approximately 86% being singletons. Sequencing was carried out using PBMCs or T cells enriched from blood (not recorded which). The receptors originated from a woman in her thirties or forties with acute COVID-19.

The chain has TRBV5-1 and TRBJ1-6; 8 nucleotides line up with TRBD1. Germline loops: CDR1 SGHRS, CDR2 YFSETQ. V was pared by 1 base and J by 14 bases, with 8 bases of the junction left unmatched. This CDR3 region has 14 residues. As DNA, the CDR3 is TGCGCCAGCAGCTTGTTGCAGGGGGCCGGAGCCCTCCACTTT. Its translation: CASSLLQGAGALHF.

The gene calls are TRBV2 and TRBJ2-3, with D unresolved. In germline, CDR1 is SNHLY, CDR2 FYNNEI. V gave up 5 bases and J gave up 3 bases, with 6 bases separating them. This CDR3 has 12 amino acids. The CDR3 nucleotides are TGTGCCAGCAGTCGTACTACAGATACGCAGTATTTT. Translated, it gives CASSRTTDTQYF.

This chain links TRBV29-1 with TRBJ1-5, with 7 nucleotides matching TRBD1. V was clipped by 6 bases and J by 0 bases; unmatched bases: 5. In germline, CDR1 is SQVTM, CDR2 ANQGSEA. The CDR3 has 14 residues. CDR3 DNA sequence: TGCAGCGTCTCGACAGGGTATAGCAATCAGCCCCAGCATTTT. Residues: CSVSTGYSNQPQHF.

The rearrangement joins TRBV18 to TRBJ1-2, with TRBD1 matching over 10 bases. The CDR3 spans 15 residues. Germline lookup yields CDR1 KGHSH and CDR2 LQKENI. V was clipped by 3 bases and J by 7 bases; unmatched bases: 8. This CDR3 reads CASSPIRDRGSGYTF. CDR3 coding DNA: TGTGCCAGCTCACCCATCCGGGACAGGGGCAGTGGCTACACCTTC.

V gene TRBV9 combines with J gene TRBJ1-5, with TRBD1 identical over 9 bases. V was clipped by 3 bases and J by 9 bases; unmatched bases: 7. Germline lookup yields CDR1 SGDLS and CDR2 YYNGEE. This CDR3 is 14 amino acids long. The CDR3 DNA is TGTGCCAGCAGCGGACAGGGGGGAAGCGGGCCCCAGCATTTT. Translation gives CASSGQGGSGPQHF. The variable domain in full, completed from reference TRBV9 and TRBJ1-5, reads DSGVTQTPKHLITATGQRVTLRCSPRSGDLSVYWYQQSLDQGLQFLIQYYNGEERAKGNILERFSAQQFPDLHSELNLSSLELGDSALYFCASSGQGGSGPQHFGDGTRLSIL.

The chain links TRBV30 to TRBJ1-3; no firm D call. The CDR3 has 11 amino acids. Germline lookup yields CDR1 GTSNPN and CDR2 SVGIG (reference sequence). Between the trimmed V and J ends, which lost 8 bases and 0 bases, there was a span of 5 bases. The CDR3 loop is CAQDSGNTIYF. CDR3 nucleotide sequence: TGTGCCCAGGACTCTGGAAACACCATATATTTT.

The CDR3 sequence: CASSLATSYPGELFF. CDR3 bases: TGTGCCAGCAGCTTAGCGACTTCATACCCCGGGGAGCTGTTTTTT. This chain connects TRBV7-2 to TRBJ2-2; D not certain. Between the trimmed V and J ends, which lost 0 bases and 6 bases, there was a span of 11 bases. The germline V gene encodes CDR1 SGHTA and CDR2 FQGNSA. The CDR3 runs 15 residues.

This clone was picked up one time. The chain carries TRBV6-6 and TRBJ1-3, with D hard to call. This CDR3 has 13 residues. Trimming stripped 0 bases from V and 4 bases from J, with 4 bases between. Germline loops: CDR1 MNHNY, CDR2 SVGAGI (reference sequence). CDR3 sequence reads: CASSYSTGNTIYF. The CDR3 coding sequence is TGTGCCAGCAGTTACTCAACAGGAAACACCATATATTTT.

The chain couples TRBV5-1 to TRBJ1-1; 9 bases line up with TRBD1. Germline V gives CDR1 SGHRS, CDR2 YFSETQ. V lost 4 bases and J lost 5; bases outside the gene matches: 6. The CDR3 runs 14 residues. Here the CDR3 reads CASSVTGGDTEAFF. The CDR3 nucleotides read TGCGCCAGCAGCGTCACAGGGGGCGATACTGAAGCTTTCTTT. Based on the CDR3 plus reference TRBV5-1 and TRBJ1-1, the full variable domain is KAGVTQTPRYLIKTRGQQVTLSCSPISGHRSVSWYQQTPGQGLQFLFEYFSETQRNKGNFPGRFSGRQFSNSRSEMNVSTLELGDSALYLCASSVTGGDTEAFFGQGTRLTVV.

V usage is TRBV14 and J usage is TRBJ2-3; no clear D. This CDR3 spans 14 amino acids. In germline, CDR1 is SGHDN, CDR2 FVKESK. V was clipped by 4 bases and J by 2 bases, with 10 bases between them. CDR3: CASSRFGYTDTQYF. CDR3 nucleotide sequence: TGTGCCAGCAGCCGGTTCGGGTACACAGATACGCAGTATTTT.

The CDR3 reads CASSQPGLGDGYTF. The CDR3 DNA follows: TGTGCCAGCAGCCAGCCGGGACTCGGAGATGGCTACACCTTC. This chain connects TRBV25-1 to TRBJ1-2, with D possibly matching TRBD1 (5 bases). The CDR3 runs 14 residues. Germline V gene data show CDR1 as MGHDK and CDR2 as SYGVNS. Trimming shortened V by 6 bases and J by 6 bases, and 17 bases separated the two germline ends.

The J gene is TRBJ1-3, the V gene TRBV24-1; a weak D match, TRBD1 (5 bases). Germline lookup yields CDR1 KGHDR and CDR2 SFDVKD. The CDR3 is 21 residues long. Trimming pared 0 bases from V and 0 bases from J, leaving 23 bases between. The CDR3 nucleotides are TGTGCCACCAGTGATTTGGATGGGCGCGCCCTGGACACTAACTCTGGAAACACCATATATTTT. It translates to CATSDLDGRALDTNSGNTIYF.

The chain recombines TRBV3-1 (or the pseudogene TRBV3-2) with TRBJ1-5; D might be TRBD1 (6 bases). This CDR3 region has 16 residues. V was shortened by 0 bases and J by 2 bases, with 11 bases between the two germline ends. Germline lookup yields CDR1 LGHDT and CDR2 YNNKEL (reference sequence). The CDR3 DNA reads TGTGCCAGCAGCCAAGATGGGGGGGCGGGCAATCAGCCCCAGCATTTT. As protein: CASSQDGGAGNQPQHF.

The chain employs TRBV7-9 and TRBJ2-2, with a tentative D call TRBD2 (6 bases). The CDR3 sequence is 17 residues long. Deletions cut 5 bases from V and 7 bases from J, with 23 bases between. Germline lookup yields CDR1 SEHNR and CDR2 FQNEAQ (reference sequence). In DNA form, the CDR3 reads TGTGCCAGCAGCGACCGGGACTTTTCTAGTGTGGGCGGGGAGCTGTTTTTT. Its protein product is CASSDRDFSSVGGELFF. Together with reference TRBV7-9 and TRBJ2-2, the CDR3 gives the full variable domain: DTGVSQNPRHKITKRGQNVTFRCDPISEHNRLYWYRQTLGQGPEFLTYFQNEAQLEKSRLLSDRFSAERPKGSFSTLEIQRTEQGDSAMYLCASSDRDFSSVGGELFFGEGSRLTVL.